This T cell receptor (beta chain) was sequenced in a study of T-cell reconstitution after alpha-beta-depleted transplantation in children. This clonotype was counted between two and nine times. TCRbeta library preparation incorporated unique molecular identifiers. Each CDR3 protein gets one entry after TCRdb re-called the PCR reads with MiXCR. The table has about 500,000 distinct CDR3 sequences, 32% seen once. Germline V gene lookup returns CDR1 MNHEY and CDR2 SVGAGI. The V and J ends lost 11 bases and 6 bases respectively, with 11 bases between them. The CDR3 is 11 amino acids. The clonotype originates from a human donor who donated a stem cell graft to a child with aplastic anemia. Sequenced material: PBMCs from the stem cell graft donor, taken from the stem cell graft. The chain employs TRBV6-5 and TRBJ1-5; D not resolved. CDR3 bases: TGTGCCTCTGGTGCGGGTCAGCCCCAGCATTTT. This sequence encodes CASGAGQPQHF.